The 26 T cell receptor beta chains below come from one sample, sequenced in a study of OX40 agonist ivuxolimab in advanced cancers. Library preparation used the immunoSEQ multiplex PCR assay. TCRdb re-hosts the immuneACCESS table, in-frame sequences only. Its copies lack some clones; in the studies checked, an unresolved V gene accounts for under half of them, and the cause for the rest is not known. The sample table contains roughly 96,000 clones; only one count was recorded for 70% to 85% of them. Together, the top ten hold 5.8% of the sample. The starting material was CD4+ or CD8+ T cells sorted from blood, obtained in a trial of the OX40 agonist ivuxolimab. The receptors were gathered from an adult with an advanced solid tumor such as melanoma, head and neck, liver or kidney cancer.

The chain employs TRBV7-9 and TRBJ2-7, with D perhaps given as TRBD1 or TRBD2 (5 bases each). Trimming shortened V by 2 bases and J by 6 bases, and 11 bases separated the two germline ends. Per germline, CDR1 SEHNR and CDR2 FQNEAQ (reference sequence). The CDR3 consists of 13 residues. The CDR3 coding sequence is TGTGCCAGCAGCTTATCGGGACCACCCGAGCAGTACTTC. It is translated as CASSLSGPPEQYF.

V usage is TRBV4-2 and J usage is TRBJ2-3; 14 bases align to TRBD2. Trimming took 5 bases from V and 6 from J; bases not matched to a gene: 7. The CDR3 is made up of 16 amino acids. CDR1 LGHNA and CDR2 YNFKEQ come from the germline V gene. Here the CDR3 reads CASSSRLAGGPDTQYF. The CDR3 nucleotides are TGTGCCAGCAGCTCAAGACTAGCGGGGGGGCCGGATACGCAGTATTTT.

The chain's CDR3 is CASSQGLEHEKLFF. The CDR3 DNA sequence: TGTGCCAGCAGCCAAGGATTGGAGCATGAAAAACTGTTTTTT. The gene calls are TRBV4-2 and TRBJ1-4; D not certain. Germline CDR1 and CDR2: LGHNA and YNFKEQ. V lost 1 base to trimming and J lost 6 bases, with 9 bases between them. CDR3 size: 14 residues.

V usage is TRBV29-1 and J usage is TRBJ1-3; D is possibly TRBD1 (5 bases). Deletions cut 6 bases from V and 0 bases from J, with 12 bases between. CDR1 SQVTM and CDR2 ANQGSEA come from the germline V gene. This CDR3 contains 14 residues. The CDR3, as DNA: TGCAGCGTGGGCAGGGATCTCTCTGGAAACACCATATATTTT. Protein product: CSVGRDLSGNTIYF.

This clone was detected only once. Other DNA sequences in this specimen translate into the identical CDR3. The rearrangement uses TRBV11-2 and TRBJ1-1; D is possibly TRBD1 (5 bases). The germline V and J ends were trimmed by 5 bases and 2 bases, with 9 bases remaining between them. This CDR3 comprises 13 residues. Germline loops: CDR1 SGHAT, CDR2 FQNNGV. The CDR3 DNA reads TGTGCCAGCAGCCCGACAGCTAACACTGAAGCTTTCTTT. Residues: CASSPTANTEAFF.

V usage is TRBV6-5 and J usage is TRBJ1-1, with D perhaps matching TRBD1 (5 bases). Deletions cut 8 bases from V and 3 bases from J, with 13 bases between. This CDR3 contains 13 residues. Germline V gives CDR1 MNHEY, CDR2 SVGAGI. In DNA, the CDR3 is TGTGCCAGCGGAGTCCGGGGCCACACTGAAGCTTTCTTT. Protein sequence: CASGVRGHTEAFF.

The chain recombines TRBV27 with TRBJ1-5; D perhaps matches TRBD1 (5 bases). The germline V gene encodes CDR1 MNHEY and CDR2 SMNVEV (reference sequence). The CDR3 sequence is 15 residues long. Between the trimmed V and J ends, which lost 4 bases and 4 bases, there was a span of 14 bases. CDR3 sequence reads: CASSSSGRKNQPQHF. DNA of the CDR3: TGTGCCAGCAGTTCCTCGGGACGAAAAAATCAGCCCCAGCATTTT.

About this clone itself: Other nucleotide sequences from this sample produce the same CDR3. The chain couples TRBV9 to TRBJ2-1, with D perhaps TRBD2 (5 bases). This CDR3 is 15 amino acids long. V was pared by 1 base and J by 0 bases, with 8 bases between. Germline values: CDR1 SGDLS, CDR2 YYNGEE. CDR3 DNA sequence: TGTGCCAGCAGCGTAACGGGAAGCTCCTACAATGAGCAGTTCTTC. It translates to CASSVTGSSYNEQFF.

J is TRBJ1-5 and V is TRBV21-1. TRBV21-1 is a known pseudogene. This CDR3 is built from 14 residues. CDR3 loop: CASSEKSKDQPQHF. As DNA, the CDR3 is TGTGCCAGCAGCGAAAAGAGCAAAGATCAGCCCCAGCATTTT.

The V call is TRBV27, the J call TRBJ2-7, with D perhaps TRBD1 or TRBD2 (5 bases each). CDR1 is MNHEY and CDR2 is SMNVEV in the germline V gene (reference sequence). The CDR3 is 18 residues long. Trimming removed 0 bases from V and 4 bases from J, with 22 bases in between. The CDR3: CASSLSAPNEGWAYEQYF. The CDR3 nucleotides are TGTGCCAGCAGTTTATCCGCCCCCAACGAGGGGTGGGCATACGAGCAGTACTTC.

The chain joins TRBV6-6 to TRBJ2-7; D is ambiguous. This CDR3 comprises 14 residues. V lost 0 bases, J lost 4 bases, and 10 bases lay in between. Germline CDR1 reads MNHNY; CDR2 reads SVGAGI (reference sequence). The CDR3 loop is CASSYSSGRYEQYF. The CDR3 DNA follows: TGTGCCAGCAGTTACTCGTCCGGTCGGTACGAGCAGTACTTC.

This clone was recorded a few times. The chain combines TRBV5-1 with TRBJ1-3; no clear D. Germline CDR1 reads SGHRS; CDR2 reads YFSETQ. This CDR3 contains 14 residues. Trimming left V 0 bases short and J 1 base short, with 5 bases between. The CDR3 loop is CASSLGPSGNTIYF. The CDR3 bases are TGCGCCAGCAGCTTGGGACCTTCTGGAAACACCATATATTTT.

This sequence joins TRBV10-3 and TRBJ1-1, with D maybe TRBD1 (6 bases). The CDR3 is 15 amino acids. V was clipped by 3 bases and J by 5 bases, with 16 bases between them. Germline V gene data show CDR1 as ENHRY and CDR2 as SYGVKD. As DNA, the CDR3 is TGTGCCATCAGTGATGGAAACAGGGTCCGGACTGAAGCTTTCTTT. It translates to CAISDGNRVRTEAFF.

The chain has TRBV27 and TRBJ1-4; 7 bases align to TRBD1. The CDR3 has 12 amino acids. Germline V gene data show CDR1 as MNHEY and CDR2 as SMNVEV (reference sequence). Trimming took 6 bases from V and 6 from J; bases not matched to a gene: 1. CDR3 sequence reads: CASRTGYEKLFF. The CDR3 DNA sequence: TGTGCCAGCAGGACAGGGTATGAAAAACTGTTTTTT.

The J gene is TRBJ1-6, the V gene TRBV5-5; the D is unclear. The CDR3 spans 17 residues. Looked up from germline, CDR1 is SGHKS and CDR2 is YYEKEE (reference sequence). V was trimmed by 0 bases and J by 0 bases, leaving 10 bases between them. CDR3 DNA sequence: TGTGCCAGCAGCTTGGAAGTAACTAGCTCCTATAATTCACCCCTCCACTTT. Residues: CASSLEVTSSYNSPLHF.

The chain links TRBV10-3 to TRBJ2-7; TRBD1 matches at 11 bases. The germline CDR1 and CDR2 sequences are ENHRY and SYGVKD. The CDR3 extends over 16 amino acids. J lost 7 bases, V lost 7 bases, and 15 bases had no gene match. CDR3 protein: CAITAVNPGQGGEQYF. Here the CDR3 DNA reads TGTGCCATCACTGCCGTTAACCCGGGACAGGGGGGTGAGCAGTACTTC.

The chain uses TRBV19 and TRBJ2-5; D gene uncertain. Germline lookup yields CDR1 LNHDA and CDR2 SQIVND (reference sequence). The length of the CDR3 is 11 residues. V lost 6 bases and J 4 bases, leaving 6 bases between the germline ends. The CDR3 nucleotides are TGTGCCAGTAGGGGTGGAGAGACCCAGTACTTC. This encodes CASRGGETQYF.

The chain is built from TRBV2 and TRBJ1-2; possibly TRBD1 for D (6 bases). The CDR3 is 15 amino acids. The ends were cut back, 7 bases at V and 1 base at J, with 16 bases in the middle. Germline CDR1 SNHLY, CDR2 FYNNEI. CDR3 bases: TGTGCCAGCAAGGACAGCCGGTATCTTAACTATGGCTACACCTTC. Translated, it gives CASKDSRYLNYGYTF.

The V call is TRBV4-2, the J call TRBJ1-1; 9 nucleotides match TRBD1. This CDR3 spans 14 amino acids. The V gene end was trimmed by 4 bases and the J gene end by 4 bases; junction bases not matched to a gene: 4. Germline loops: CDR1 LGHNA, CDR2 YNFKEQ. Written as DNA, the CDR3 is TGTGCCAGCAGCCCGGACAGGGGATCCACTGAAGCTTTCTTT. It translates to CASSPDRGSTEAFF.

The CDR3: CASSAQGGGYGYTF. The CDR3, as DNA: TGTGCCAGCAGTGCTCAGGGGGGAGGCTATGGCTACACCTTC. This rearrangement joins TRBV27 to TRBJ1-2, with TRBD1 identical over 7 bases. Germline values: CDR1 MNHEY, CDR2 SMNVEV (reference sequence). This CDR3 is 14 amino acids long. V shed 5 bases and J 4 bases; nucleotides not matched to a gene: 7.

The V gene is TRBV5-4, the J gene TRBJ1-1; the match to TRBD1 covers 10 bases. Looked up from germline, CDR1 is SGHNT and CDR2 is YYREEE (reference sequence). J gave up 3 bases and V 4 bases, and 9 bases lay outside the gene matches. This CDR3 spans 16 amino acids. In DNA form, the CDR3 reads TGTGCCAGCAGCCCAAAACGACAGGGGGCTGACACTGAAGCTTTCTTT. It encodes CASSPKRQGADTEAFF.

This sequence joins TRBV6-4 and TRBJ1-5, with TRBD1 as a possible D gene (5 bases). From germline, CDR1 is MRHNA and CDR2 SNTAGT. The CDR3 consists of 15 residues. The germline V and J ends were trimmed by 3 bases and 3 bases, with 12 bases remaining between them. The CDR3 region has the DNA TGTGCCAGCAGTGAAACAACCGGGGCCAATCAGCCCCAGCATTTT. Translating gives CASSETTGANQPQHF.

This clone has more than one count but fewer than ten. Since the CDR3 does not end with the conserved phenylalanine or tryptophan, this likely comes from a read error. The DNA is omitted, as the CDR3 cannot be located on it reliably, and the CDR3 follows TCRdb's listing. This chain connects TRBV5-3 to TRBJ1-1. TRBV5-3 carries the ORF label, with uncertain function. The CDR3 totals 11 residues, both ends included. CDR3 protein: CARSLVPGSLA.

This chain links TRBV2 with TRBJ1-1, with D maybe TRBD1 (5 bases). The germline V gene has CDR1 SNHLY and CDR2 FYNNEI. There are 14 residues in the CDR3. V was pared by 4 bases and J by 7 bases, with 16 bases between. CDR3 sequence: CASSGEIRGGEAFF. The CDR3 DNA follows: TGTGCCAGCAGTGGAGAAATTCGGGGGGGTGAAGCTTTCTTT.

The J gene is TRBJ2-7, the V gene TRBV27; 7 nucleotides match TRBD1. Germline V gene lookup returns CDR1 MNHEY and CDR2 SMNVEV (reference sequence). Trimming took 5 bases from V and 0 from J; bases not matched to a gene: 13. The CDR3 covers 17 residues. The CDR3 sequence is CASSDHWTGKDSYEQYF. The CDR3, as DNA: TGTGCCAGCAGTGACCATTGGACAGGAAAGGACTCCTACGAGCAGTACTTC.

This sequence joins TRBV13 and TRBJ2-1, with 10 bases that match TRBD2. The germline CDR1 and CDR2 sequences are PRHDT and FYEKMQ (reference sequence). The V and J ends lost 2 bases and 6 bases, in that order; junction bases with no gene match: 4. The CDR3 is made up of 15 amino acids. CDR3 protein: CASSLRLAGANEQFF. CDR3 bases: TGTGCCAGCAGCTTAAGGCTAGCGGGGGCCAATGAGCAGTTCTTC. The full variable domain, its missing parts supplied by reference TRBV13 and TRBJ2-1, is AAGVIQSPRHLIKEKRETATLKCYPIPRHDTVYWYQQGPGQDPQFLISFYEKMQSDKGSIPDRFSAQQFSDYHSELNMSSLELGDSALYFCASSLRLAGANEQFFGPGTRLTVL.